This T cell receptor (beta chain) was retrieved from a study of response to subunit inactivated influenza vaccine. Whole-study results and caveats: The study's authors posited that every seasonal influenza vaccination enlists few new T cells.

Germline V gene sequence: CDR1 SGHNT, CDR2 YYREEE (reference sequence). The V segment lost 4 bases and the J segment 7 bases; nucleotides outside the gene matches: 6. The CDR3 runs 15 residues. Each CDR3 protein gets one entry after TCRdb re-called the RT-PCR reads with MiXCR. The data show 250,000 to 350,000 distinct CDR3 sequences, 22% seen once. Concerning this clonotype: Its antigen is as yet unknown.

This specimen consisted of PBMCs from blood, obtained around 22 months after vaccination. This sequence joins TRBV5-4 and TRBJ2-1; 12 bases map to TRBD1. This receptor was obtained from a man aged 45 to 75 who received an inactivated influenza vaccine. CDR3 nucleotide sequence: TGTGCCAGCAGCCCGGAGGGACAGGGGGCGAATGAGCAGTTCTTC. Encoded protein: CASSPEGQGANEQFF.